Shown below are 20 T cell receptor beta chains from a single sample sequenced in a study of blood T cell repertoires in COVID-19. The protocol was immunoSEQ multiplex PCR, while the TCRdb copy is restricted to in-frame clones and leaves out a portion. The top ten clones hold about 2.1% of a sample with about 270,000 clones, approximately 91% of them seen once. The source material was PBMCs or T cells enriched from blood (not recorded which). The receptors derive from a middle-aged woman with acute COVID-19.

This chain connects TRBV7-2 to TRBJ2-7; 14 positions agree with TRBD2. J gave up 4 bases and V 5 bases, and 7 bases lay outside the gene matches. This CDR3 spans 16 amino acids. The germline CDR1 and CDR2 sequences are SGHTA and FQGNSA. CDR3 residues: CASSPDGTSGSYEQYF. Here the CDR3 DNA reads TGTGCCAGCAGCCCAGACGGGACTAGCGGGAGTTACGAGCAGTACTTC.

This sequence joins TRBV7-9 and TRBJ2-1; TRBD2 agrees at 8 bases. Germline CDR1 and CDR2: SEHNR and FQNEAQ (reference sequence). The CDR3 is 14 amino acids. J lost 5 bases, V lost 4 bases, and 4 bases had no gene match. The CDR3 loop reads CASSYDSGDNEQFF. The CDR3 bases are TGTGCCAGCAGCTACGATAGCGGGGACAATGAGCAGTTCTTC.

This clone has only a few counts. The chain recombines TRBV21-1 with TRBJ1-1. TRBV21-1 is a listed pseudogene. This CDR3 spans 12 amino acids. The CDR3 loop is CASQLGESGAFF. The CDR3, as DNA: TGTGCCAGTCAACTCGGGGAGAGTGGAGCTTTCTTT.

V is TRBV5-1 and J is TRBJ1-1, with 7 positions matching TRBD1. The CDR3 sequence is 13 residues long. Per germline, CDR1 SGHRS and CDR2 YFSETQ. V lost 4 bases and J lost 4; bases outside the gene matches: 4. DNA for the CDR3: TGCGCCAGCAGCAAGGGACAGCTCACTGAAGCTTTCTTT. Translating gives CASSKGQLTEAFF.

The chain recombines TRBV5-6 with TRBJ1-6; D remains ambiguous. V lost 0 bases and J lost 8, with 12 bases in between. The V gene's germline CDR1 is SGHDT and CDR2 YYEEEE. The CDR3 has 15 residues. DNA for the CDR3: TGTGCCAGCAGCTTGGGGGCCTTCCCCGATTCACCCCTCCACTTT. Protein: CASSLGAFPDSPLHF.

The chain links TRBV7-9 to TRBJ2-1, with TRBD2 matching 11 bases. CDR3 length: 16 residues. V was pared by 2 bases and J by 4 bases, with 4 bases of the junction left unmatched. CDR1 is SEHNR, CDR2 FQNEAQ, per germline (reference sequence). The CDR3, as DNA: TGTGCCAGCAGCTTAACTCGGACTAGCGGGTACAATGAGCAGTTCTTC. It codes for CASSLTRTSGYNEQFF.

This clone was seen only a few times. DNA for the CDR3: TGTGCCAGCAGTTATTTGACAGGAATCTACACCGGGGAGCTGTTTTTT. Encoded protein: CASSYLTGIYTGELFF. V is TRBV6-5 and J is TRBJ2-2, with D possibly TRBD1 on 6 matching bases. V lost 3 bases to trimming and J lost 3 bases, with 14 bases between them. The germline CDR1 and CDR2 sequences are MNHEY and SVGAGI. CDR3 length equals 16 residues.

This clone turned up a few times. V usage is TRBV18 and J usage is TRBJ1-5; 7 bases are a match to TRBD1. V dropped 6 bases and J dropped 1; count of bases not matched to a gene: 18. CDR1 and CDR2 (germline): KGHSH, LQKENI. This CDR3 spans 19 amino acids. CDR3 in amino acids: CASSRGNRGEGMSNQPQHF. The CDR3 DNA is TGTGCCAGCTCTCGGGGGAACAGGGGAGAGGGCATGAGCAATCAGCCCCAGCATTTT.

The CDR3 here is CATSRDLTWRGSGYTF. The DNA of the CDR3 is TGTGCCACCAGCAGAGATCTGACATGGCGAGGGAGCGGCTACACCTTC. The gene calls are TRBV15 and TRBJ1-2, with D uncertain. The V end was cut by 0 bases, the J end by 8 bases, with 19 bases between. Germline CDR1 is LNHNV and CDR2 is YYDKDF (reference sequence). The CDR3 spans 16 residues.

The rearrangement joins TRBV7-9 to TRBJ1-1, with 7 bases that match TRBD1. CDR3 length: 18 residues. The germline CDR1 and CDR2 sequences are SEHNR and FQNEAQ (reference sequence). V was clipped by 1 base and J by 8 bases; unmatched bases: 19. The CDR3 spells CASSLVIKQGVEVLEAFF. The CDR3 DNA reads TGTGCCAGCAGCTTAGTAATAAAGCAGGGGGTAGAAGTGTTGGAAGCTTTCTTT. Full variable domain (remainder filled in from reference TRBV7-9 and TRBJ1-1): DTGVSQNPRHKITKRGQNVTFRCDPISEHNRLYWYRQTLGQGPEFLTYFQNEAQLEKSRLLSDRFSAERPKGSFSTLEIQRTEQGDSAMYLCASSLVIKQGVEVLEAFFGQGTRLTVV.

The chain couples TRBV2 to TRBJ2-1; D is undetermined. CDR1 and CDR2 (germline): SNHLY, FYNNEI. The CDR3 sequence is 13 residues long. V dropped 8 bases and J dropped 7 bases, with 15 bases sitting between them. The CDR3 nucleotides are TGTGCCAGCGCCCTCGGCGGATGGAATGAGCAGTTCTTC. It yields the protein CASALGGWNEQFF.

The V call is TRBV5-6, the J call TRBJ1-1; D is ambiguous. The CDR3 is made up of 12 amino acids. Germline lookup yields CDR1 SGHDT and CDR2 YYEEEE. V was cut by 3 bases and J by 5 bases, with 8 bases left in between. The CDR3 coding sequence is TGTGCCAGCAGCTATTTGAGTACTGAAGCTTTCTTT. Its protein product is CASSYLSTEAFF.

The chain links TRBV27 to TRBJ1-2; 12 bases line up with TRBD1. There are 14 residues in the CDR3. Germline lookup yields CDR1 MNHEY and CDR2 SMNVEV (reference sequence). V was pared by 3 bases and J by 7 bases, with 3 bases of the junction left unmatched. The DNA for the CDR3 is TGTGCCAGCAGTTTTGGGACAGGGGGCTTTGGCTACACCTTC. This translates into CASSFGTGGFGYTF.

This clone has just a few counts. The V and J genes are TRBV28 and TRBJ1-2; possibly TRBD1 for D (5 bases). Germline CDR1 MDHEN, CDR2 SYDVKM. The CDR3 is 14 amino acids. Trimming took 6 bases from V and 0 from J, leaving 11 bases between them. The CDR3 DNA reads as TGTGCCAGCAGACAGGACGGCACTAACTATGGCTACACCTTC. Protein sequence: CASRQDGTNYGYTF.

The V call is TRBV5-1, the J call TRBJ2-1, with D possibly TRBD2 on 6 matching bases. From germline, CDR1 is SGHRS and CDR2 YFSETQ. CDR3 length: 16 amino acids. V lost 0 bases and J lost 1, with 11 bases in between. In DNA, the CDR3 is TGCGCCAGCAGCTTGGTCTCTAGCGTTTCCTACAATGAGCAGTTCTTC. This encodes CASSLVSSVSYNEQFF.

Here the CDR3 reads CASSLTTGPQHF. CDR3 coding DNA: TGTGCCAGCAGCTTAACCACAGGGCCCCAGCATTTT. This chain joins TRBV7-2 and TRBJ1-5; D is perhaps TRBD1 (5 bases). The CDR3 extends over 12 amino acids. Trimming cost V 2 bases and J 9 bases, with 8 bases left between them. CDR1 and CDR2 from the germline V gene are SGHTA and FQGNSA.

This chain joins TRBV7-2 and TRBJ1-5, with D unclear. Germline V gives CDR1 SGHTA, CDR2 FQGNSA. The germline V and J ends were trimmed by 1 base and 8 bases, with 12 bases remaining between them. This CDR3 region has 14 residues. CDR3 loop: CASSLDQSTKPQHF. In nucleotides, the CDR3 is TGTGCCAGCAGCTTAGATCAGTCAACTAAGCCCCAGCATTTT.

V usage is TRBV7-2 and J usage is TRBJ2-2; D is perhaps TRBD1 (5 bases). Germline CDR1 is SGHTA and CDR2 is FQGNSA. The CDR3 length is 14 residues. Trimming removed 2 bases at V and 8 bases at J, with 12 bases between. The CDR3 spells CASSLIGAQGELFF. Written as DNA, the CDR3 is TGTGCCAGCAGCTTAATAGGGGCCCAGGGGGAGCTGTTTTTT. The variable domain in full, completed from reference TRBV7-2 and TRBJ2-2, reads GAGVSQSPSNKVTEKGKDVELRCDPISGHTALYWYRQSLGQGLEFLIYFQGNSAPDKSGLPSDRFSAERTGGSVSTLTIQRTQQEDSAVYLCASSLIGAQGELFFGEGSRLTVL.

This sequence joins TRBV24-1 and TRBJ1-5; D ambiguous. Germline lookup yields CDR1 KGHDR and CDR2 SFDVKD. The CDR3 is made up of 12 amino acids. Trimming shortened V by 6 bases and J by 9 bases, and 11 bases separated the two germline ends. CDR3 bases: TGTGCCACCAGTTTAAATGGAGGGCCCCAGCATTTT. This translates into CATSLNGGPQHF.

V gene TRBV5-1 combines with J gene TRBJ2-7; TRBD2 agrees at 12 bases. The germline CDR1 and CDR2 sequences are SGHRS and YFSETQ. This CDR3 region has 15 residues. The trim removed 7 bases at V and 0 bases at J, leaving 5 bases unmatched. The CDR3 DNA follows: TGCGCCAGCGGGAGGACTAGCGGGACCTCCTACGAGCAGTACTTC. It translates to CASGRTSGTSYEQYF.